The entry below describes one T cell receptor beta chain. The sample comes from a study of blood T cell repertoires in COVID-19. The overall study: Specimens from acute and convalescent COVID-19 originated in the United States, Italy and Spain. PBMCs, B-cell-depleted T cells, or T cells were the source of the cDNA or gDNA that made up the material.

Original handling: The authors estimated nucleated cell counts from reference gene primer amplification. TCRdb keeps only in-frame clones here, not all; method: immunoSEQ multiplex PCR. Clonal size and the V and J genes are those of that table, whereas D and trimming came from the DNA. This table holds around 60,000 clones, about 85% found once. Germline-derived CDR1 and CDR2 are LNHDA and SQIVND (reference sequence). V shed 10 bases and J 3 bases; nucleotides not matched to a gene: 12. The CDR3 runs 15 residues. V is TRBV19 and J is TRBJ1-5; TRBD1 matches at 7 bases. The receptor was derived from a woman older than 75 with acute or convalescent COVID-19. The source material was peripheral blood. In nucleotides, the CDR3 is TGTGCCACCCGCCTATTGGGACAGTACAATCAGCCCCAGCATTTT. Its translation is CATRLLGQYNQPQHF.